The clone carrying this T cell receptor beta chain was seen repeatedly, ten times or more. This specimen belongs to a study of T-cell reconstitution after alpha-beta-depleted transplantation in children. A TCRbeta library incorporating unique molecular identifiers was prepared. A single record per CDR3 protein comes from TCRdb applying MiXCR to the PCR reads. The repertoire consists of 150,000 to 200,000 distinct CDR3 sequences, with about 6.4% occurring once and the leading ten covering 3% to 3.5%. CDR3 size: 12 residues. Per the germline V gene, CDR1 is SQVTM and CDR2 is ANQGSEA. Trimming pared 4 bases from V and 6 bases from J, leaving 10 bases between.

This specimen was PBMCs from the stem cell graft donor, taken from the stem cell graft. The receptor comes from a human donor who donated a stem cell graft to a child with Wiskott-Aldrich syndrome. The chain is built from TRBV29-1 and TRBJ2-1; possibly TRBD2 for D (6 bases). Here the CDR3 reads CSVVEGPNEQFF. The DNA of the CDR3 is TGCAGCGTTGTGGAGGGACCCAATGAGCAGTTCTTC.